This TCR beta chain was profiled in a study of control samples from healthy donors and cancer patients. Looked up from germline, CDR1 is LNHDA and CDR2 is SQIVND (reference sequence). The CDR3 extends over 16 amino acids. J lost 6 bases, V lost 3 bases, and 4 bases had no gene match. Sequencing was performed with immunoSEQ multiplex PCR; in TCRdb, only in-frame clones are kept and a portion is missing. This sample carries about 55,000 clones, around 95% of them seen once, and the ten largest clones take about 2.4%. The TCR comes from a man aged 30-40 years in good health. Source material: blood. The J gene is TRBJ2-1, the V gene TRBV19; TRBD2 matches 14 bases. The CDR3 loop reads CASSIKTSGRGNEQFF. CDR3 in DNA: TGTGCCAGTAGTATCAAGACTAGCGGGAGGGGCAATGAGCAGTTCTTC.